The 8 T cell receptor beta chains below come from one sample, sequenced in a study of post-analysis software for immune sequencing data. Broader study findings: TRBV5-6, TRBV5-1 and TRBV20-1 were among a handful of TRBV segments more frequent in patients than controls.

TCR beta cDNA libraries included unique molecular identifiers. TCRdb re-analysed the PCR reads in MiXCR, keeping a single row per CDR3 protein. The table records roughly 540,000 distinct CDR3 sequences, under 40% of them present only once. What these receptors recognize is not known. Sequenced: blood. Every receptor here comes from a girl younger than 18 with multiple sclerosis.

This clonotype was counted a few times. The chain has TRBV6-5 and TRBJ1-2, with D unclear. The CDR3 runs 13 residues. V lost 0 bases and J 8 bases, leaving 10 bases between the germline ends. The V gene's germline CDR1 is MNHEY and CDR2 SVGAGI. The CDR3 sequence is CASSYSSDEGYTF. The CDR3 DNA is TGTGCCAGCAGTTACTCGTCAGATGAAGGCTACACCTTC.

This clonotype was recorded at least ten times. The CDR3 sequence: CSVGQGLQETQYF. CDR3 in DNA: TGCAGCGTTGGACAGGGCCTTCAAGAGACCCAGTACTTC. The V and J genes are TRBV29-1 and TRBJ2-5; 7 bases match TRBD1. CDR1 is SQVTM, CDR2 ANQGSEA, per germline. Trimming at V came to 4 bases and at J to 2 bases, leaving 4 bases not matched to a gene. CDR3 length: 13 amino acids.

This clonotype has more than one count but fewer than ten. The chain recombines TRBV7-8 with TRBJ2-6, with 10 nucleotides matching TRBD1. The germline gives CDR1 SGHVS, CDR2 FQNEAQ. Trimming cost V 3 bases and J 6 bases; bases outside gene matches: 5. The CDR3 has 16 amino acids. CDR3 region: CASSLGQGSVANVLTF. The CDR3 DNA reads TGTGCCAGCAGCTTGGGACAGGGGAGTGTGGCCAACGTCCTGACTTTC.

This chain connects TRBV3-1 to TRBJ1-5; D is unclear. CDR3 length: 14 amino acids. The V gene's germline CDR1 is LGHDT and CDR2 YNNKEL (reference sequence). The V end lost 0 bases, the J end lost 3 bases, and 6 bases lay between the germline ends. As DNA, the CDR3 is TGTGCCAGCAGCCAAGATGTGGCCAATCAGCCCCAGCATTTT. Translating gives CASSQDVANQPQHF.

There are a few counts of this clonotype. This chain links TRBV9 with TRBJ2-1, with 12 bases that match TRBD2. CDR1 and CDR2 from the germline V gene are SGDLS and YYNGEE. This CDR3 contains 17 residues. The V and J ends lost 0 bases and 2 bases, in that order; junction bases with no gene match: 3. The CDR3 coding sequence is TGTGCCAGCAGCGTAGCTAGCGGGGGGGCCCCCTACAATGAGCAGTTCTTC. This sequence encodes CASSVASGGAPYNEQFF.

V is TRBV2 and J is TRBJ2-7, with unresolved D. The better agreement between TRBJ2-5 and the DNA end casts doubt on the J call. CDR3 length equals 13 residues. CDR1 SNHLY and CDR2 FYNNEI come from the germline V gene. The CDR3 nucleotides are TGTGCCAGCGGCGGTTCTAGCCAAGAGACCCAGTACTTC. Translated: CASGGSSQETQYF.

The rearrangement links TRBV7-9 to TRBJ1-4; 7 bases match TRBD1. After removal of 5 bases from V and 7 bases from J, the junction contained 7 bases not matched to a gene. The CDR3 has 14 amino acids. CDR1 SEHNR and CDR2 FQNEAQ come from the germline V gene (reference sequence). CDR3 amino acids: CASSPVQGSEKLFF. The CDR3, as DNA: TGTGCCAGCAGCCCTGTACAGGGGAGTGAAAAACTGTTTTTT.

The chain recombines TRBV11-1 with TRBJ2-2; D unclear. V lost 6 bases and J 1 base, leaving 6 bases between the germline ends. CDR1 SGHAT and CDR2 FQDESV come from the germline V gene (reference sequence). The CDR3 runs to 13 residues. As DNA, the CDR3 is TGTGCCAGCAGTTCCATGAACACCGGGGAGCTGTTTTTT. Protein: CASSSMNTGELFF.